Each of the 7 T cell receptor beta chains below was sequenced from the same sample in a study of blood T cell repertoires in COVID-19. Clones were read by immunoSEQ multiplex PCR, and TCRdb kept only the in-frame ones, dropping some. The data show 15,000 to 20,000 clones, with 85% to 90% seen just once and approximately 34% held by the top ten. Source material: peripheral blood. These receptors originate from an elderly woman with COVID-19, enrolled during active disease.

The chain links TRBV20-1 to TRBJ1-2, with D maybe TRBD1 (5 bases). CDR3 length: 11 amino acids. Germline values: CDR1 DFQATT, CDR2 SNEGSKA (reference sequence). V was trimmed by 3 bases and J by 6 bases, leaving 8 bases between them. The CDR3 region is CSASPGNGYTF. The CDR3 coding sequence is TGCAGTGCTAGTCCAGGGAATGGCTACACCTTC.

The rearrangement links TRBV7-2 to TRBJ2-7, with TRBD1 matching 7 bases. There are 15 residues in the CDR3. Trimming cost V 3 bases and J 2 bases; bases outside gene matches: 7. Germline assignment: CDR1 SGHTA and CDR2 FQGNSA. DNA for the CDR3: TGTGCCAGCAGCTTTCACCGGGACAGTGCCTACGAGCAGTACTTC. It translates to CASSFHRDSAYEQYF.

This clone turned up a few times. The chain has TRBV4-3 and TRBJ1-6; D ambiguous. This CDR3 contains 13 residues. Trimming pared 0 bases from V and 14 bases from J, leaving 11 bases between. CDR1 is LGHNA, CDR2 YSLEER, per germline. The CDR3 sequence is CASSQDQAGSLHF. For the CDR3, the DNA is TGCGCCAGCAGCCAAGATCAGGCGGGGTCCCTCCACTTT.

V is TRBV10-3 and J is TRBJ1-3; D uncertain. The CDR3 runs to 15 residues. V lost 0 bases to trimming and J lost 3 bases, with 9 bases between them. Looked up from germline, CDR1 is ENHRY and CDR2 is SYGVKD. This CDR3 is CAISESEGFGNTIYF. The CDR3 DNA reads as TGTGCCATCAGTGAGTCCGAGGGATTTGGAAACACCATATATTTT.

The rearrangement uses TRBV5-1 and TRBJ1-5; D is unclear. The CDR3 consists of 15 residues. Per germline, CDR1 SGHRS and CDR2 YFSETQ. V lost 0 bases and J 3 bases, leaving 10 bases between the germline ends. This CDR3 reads CASSLAAGTNQPQHF. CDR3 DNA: TGCGCCAGCAGCTTGGCAGCGGGAACCAATCAGCCCCAGCATTTT.

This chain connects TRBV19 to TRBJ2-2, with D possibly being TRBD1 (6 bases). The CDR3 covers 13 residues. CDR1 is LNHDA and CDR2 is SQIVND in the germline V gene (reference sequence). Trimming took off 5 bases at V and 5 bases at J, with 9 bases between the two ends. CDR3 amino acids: CASSGDRTGELFF. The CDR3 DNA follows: TGTGCCAGTAGTGGTGACAGGACCGGGGAGCTGTTTTTT.

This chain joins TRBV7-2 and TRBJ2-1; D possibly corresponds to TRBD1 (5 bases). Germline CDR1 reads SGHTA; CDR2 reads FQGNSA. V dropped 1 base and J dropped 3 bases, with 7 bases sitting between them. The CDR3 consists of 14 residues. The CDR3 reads CASSLEGNYNEQFF. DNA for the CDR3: TGTGCCAGCAGCTTAGAGGGGAACTACAATGAGCAGTTCTTC.